The next 18 T cell receptor beta chains were all read from a single sample in a study of blood T cell repertoires in COVID-19. The assay was immunoSEQ multiplex PCR, and TCRdb's table has in-frame clones only and misses some. The sample has 150,000 to 200,000 clones, roughly 89% seen once; the top ten hold 1.6%. The sequencing sample was made of peripheral blood. These receptors were collected from a woman aged 45-59 years with acute or convalescent COVID-19.

J is TRBJ2-7 and V is TRBV7-2; D not resolved. This CDR3 has 11 amino acids. V gave up 5 bases and J gave up 6 bases, with 8 bases separating them. Germline CDR1 and CDR2: SGHTA and FQGNSA. The CDR3: CASSLRREQYF. CDR3 sequence (DNA): TGTGCCAGCAGCCTCAGGCGCGAGCAGTACTTC.

The rearrangement joins TRBV19 to TRBJ1-2, with D hard to call. The CDR3 has 12 residues. The germline V gene encodes CDR1 LNHDA and CDR2 SQIVND (reference sequence). Trimming removed 6 bases at V and 1 base at J, with 6 bases between. CDR3 DNA: TGTGCCAGTAGGCGTTATAACTATGGCTACACCTTC. This sequence encodes CASRRYNYGYTF.

The V call is TRBV15, the J call TRBJ2-1, with D possibly being TRBD2 (7 bases). Trimming shortened V by 1 base and J by 2 bases, and 15 bases separated the two germline ends. Germline V gene lookup returns CDR1 LNHNV and CDR2 YYDKDF (reference sequence). The CDR3 loop spans 17 amino acids. This chain's CDR3 is CATSRAAAGAAYNEQFF. The CDR3 DNA sequence: TGTGCCACCAGCAGAGCCGCGGCGGGGGCCGCCTACAATGAGCAGTTCTTC.

J is TRBJ2-5 and V is TRBV9, with 10 bases that match TRBD2. The V segment lost 1 base and the J segment 3 bases; nucleotides outside the gene matches: 15. Germline V gene lookup returns CDR1 SGDLS and CDR2 YYNGEE. This CDR3 has 19 residues. CDR3 residues: CASSVFSGGPPRKEETQYF. As DNA, the CDR3 is TGTGCCAGCAGCGTATTTAGCGGGGGGCCTCCCCGGAAGGAAGAGACCCAGTACTTC.

CDR3 sequence (DNA): TGTGCCAGCAGCTTAATGTTAGCCGGTGCCAGCTCCTACGAGCAGTACTTC. It specifies CASSLMLAGASSYEQYF. The chain couples TRBV7-9 to TRBJ2-7; D gene unclear. Germline-derived CDR1 and CDR2 are SEHNR and FQNEAQ (reference sequence). Trimming shortened V by 2 bases and J by 0 bases, and 17 bases separated the two germline ends. The CDR3 loop spans 17 amino acids.

The chain recombines TRBV19 with TRBJ2-7, with D possibly being TRBD1 (6 bases). CDR3 length equals 15 residues. The V gene's germline CDR1 is LNHDA and CDR2 SQIVND (reference sequence). Deletions cut 7 bases from V and 3 bases from J, with 19 bases between. CDR3 nucleotide sequence: TGTGCCAGTATCCCACAGGGAATAATAGACTACGAGCAGTACTTC. Protein product: CASIPQGIIDYEQYF.

V is TRBV11-2 and J is TRBJ2-2, with 11 bases identical to TRBD2. Germline V lookup: CDR1 SGHAT, CDR2 FQNNGV. The CDR3 extends over 13 amino acids. V lost 5 bases and J lost 14; bases outside the gene matches: 7. The DNA for the CDR3 is TGTGCCAGCAGCCTACTAACTAGCGGGAGTCTGTTTTTT. Its protein product is CASSLLTSGSLFF.

The rearrangement links TRBV24-1 to TRBJ2-5; 8 positions agree with TRBD2. V lost 4 bases, J lost 5 bases, and 8 bases stayed unmatched. The CDR3 contains 15 residues. CDR1 and CDR2 from the germline V gene are KGHDR and SFDVKD. The CDR3 region is CATSDSGTSGETQYF. CDR3 nucleotides: TGTGCCACCAGTGACTCCGGGACTAGTGGGGAGACCCAGTACTTC.

J is TRBJ2-7 and V is TRBV9, with 8 bases matching TRBD2. The germline V gene encodes CDR1 SGDLS and CDR2 YYNGEE. Trimming removed 0 bases from V and 3 bases from J; junction bases left unmatched: 8. CDR3 length: 16 amino acids. The DNA of the CDR3 is TGTGCCAGCAGCGTAGCTCCCAGCGGGGGACACTACGAGCAGTACTTC. Amino acids: CASSVAPSGGHYEQYF.

The V gene is TRBV7-9, the J gene TRBJ1-1; tentative D call: TRBD1 (5 bases). This CDR3 region has 14 residues. Germline V gene lookup returns CDR1 SEHNR and CDR2 FQNEAQ (reference sequence). V was trimmed by 0 bases and J by 5 bases, leaving 10 bases between them. The CDR3 DNA is TGTGCCAGCAGCTTAGCAAGGGGCTGGACTGAAGCTTTCTTT. It is translated as CASSLARGWTEAFF.

This clone was seen once. The chain joins TRBV3-1 (or the pseudogene TRBV3-2) to TRBJ1-4, with D tentatively TRBD1 (5 bases). The CDR3 sequence is 15 residues long. Germline V CDR1 and CDR2: LGHDT, YNNKEL (reference sequence). The V and J ends lost 3 bases and 8 bases respectively, with 16 bases between them. This CDR3 is CASSHPGDYGEKLFF. The DNA of the CDR3 is TGTGCCAGCAGCCATCCGGGGGACTATGGAGAAAAACTGTTTTTT.

This chain connects TRBV12-3 or TRBV12-4 to TRBJ2-1, with D tentatively TRBD2 (5 bases). The CDR3 covers 13 residues. Trimming took off 8 bases at V and 10 bases at J, with 18 bases between the two ends. The chain's CDR3 is CASRGSGMREQFF. The CDR3 nucleotides read TGTGCCAGCCGTGGTTCGGGGATGAGGGAGCAGTTCTTC.

This chain connects TRBV12-3 or TRBV12-4 to TRBJ1-2; 8 nucleotides align to TRBD1. The V segment lost 6 bases and the J segment 7 bases; nucleotides outside the gene matches: 7. The CDR3 extends over 13 amino acids. CDR3 sequence: CASRKRDRFGYTF. The CDR3 DNA is TGTGCCAGCAGAAAACGGGACAGGTTTGGCTACACCTTC.

The chain recombines TRBV7-6 with TRBJ2-1; 11 bases are a match to TRBD2. In germline, CDR1 is SGHVS, CDR2 FNYEAQ. This CDR3 comprises 16 residues. After removal of 6 bases from V and 9 bases from J, the junction contained 13 bases not matched to a gene. The CDR3 reads CASSPVAGGDGSEQFF. DNA for the CDR3: TGTGCCAGCAGTCCCGTAGCGGGAGGGGATGGGAGTGAGCAGTTCTTC.

V and J are TRBV5-4 and TRBJ2-1; D is unresolved. Between the trimmed V and J ends, which lost 4 bases and 2 bases, there was a span of 10 bases. This CDR3 contains 14 residues. Germline CDR1 SGHNT, CDR2 YYREEE (reference sequence). This CDR3 is CASSPPRTYNEQFF. In nucleotides, the CDR3 is TGTGCCAGCAGCCCCCCTAGGACCTACAATGAGCAGTTCTTC.

V and J are TRBV9 and TRBJ2-1, with 11 bases that match TRBD2. The length of the CDR3 is 16 residues. Germline V lookup: CDR1 SGDLS, CDR2 YYNGEE. Losses at the gene ends were 0 bases for V and 7 bases for J; bases not matched to a gene: 6. The CDR3 coding sequence is TGTGCCAGCAGCGTAGGATTAGCGGGGGGGCTGAATGAGCAGTTCTTC. Translated, it gives CASSVGLAGGLNEQFF.

This clone was found a few times. V usage is TRBV5-1 and J usage is TRBJ2-1, with 13 bases fitting TRBD2. Germline trimming cut 4 bases from V and 9 bases from J; bases unmatched to any gene: 13. CDR3 size: 17 residues. The germline gives CDR1 SGHRS, CDR2 YFSETQ. The CDR3 is CASSPGTSGAVLGEQFF. In DNA form, the CDR3 reads TGCGCCAGCAGCCCAGGGACTAGCGGGGCGGTCCTCGGTGAGCAGTTCTTC.

The rearrangement links TRBV6-1 to TRBJ2-7; 8 positions agree with TRBD2. The CDR3 loop spans 16 amino acids. Germline-derived CDR1 and CDR2 are MNHNS and SASEGT. The trim removed 3 bases at V and 3 bases at J, leaving 10 bases unmatched. The CDR3 DNA sequence: TGTGCCAGCAGTGATGGGAGCGGGGGTTCCCTCTACGAGCAGTACTTC. This codes for CASSDGSGGSLYEQYF.